Below are 17 T cell receptor beta chains sequenced from a single sample in a study of blood T cell repertoires in COVID-19. The repertoire was sequenced with immunoSEQ multiplex PCR; TCRdb's copy has only in-frame clones and lacks some. Of some 50,000 clones in the sample, 65% to 90% were seen once. Input material: peripheral blood. These receptors all stem from a human donor in a cohort sampled during active COVID-19.

The V and J genes are TRBV19 and TRBJ2-7; TRBD2 matches 10 bases. The CDR3 extends over 15 amino acids. V lost 7 bases and J lost 3; bases outside the gene matches: 9. Per germline, CDR1 LNHDA and CDR2 SQIVND (reference sequence). CDR3 nucleotides: TGTGCCAGTAATAGAGGTGCTAGCGGGAGCTACGAGCAGTACTTC. Translating gives CASNRGASGSYEQYF.

This clone showed up just a few times. The chain joins TRBV21-1 to TRBJ1-2; the D call of TRBD1 is as the table states it, not checked on the DNA. TRBV21-1 is listed as a pseudogene. CDR3 length equals 12 residues. The CDR3 DNA sequence: TGTGCCAGCACCAAAACTACAGGTGGCTACACCTTC. This gives the protein CASTKTTGGYTF.

The rearrangement links TRBV2 to TRBJ2-5, with 12 bases aligning to TRBD2. V trimming: 8 bases; J trimming: 3 bases; junction bases outside the gene matches: 4. In germline, CDR1 is SNHLY, CDR2 FYNNEI. This CDR3 is 14 amino acids long. The CDR3 coding sequence is TGTGCCAGCTTGGGACTAGCGGGCGAAGAGACCCAGTACTTC. Translation gives CASLGLAGEETQYF.

The chain carries TRBV9 and TRBJ2-7; 8 bases map to TRBD2. Germline trimming cut 0 bases from V and 2 bases from J; bases unmatched to any gene: 7. This CDR3 comprises 16 residues. The germline gives CDR1 SGDLS, CDR2 YYNGEE. The DNA of the CDR3 is TGTGCCAGCAGCGTAGCAGGTAGCGGGGCGCCCTACGAGCAGTACTTC. Amino acid sequence: CASSVAGSGAPYEQYF.

This sequence joins TRBV3-1 (or the pseudogene TRBV3-2) and TRBJ2-7; 7 nucleotides match TRBD2. Germline CDR1 and CDR2: LGHDT and YNNKEL (reference sequence). There are 13 residues in the CDR3. Trimming removed 2 bases from V and 2 bases from J; junction bases left unmatched: 0. The CDR3 sequence: CASSQLAAYEQYF. The CDR3 nucleotides are TGTGCCAGCAGCCAACTAGCGGCCTACGAGCAGTACTTC.

The rearrangement joins TRBV28 to TRBJ1-1; D remains unclear. CDR1 MDHEN and CDR2 SYDVKM come from the germline V gene. V dropped 2 bases and J dropped 6 bases, with 16 bases sitting between them. CDR3 length: 15 residues. As DNA, the CDR3 is TGTGCCAGCAGTTTACTGCCCCGGTGGGAGTCTGAAGCTTTCTTT. Amino acids: CASSLLPRWESEAFF.

The V call is TRBV24-1, the J call TRBJ1-2, with 9 bases matching TRBD1. The CDR3 is 14 residues long. V shed 6 bases, J shed 0 bases, and the junction held 1 base outside the gene matches. CDR1 and CDR2 from the germline V gene are KGHDR and SFDVKD. The CDR3 DNA follows: TGTGCCACCAGTCGGACAGGGGCTAACTATGGCTACACCTTC. As protein: CATSRTGANYGYTF.

The rearrangement uses TRBV28 and TRBJ1-1, with D possibly matching TRBD1 (6 bases). The CDR3 runs 15 residues. Germline CDR1 is MDHEN and CDR2 is SYDVKM. V was shortened by 4 bases and J by 5 bases, with 17 bases between the two germline ends. The CDR3: CASSSLGAGSTEAFF. The CDR3, as DNA: TGTGCCAGCAGTTCTCTGGGGGCAGGGTCAACTGAAGCTTTCTTT.

The V gene is TRBV6-6, the J gene TRBJ1-3; 8 bases align to TRBD1. From germline, CDR1 is MNHNY and CDR2 SVGAGI (reference sequence). J gave up 2 bases and V 10 bases, and 7 bases lay outside the gene matches. The CDR3 runs 14 residues. CDR3 in DNA: TGTGCCACCCGCCAGGGGGCAGCTGGAAACACCATATATTTT. Translating it yields CATRQGAAGNTIYF.

This sequence joins TRBV6-6 and TRBJ1-3; TRBD1 matches at 7 bases. The germline gives CDR1 MNHNY, CDR2 SVGAGI (reference sequence). With 6 bases clipped from V and 4 bases from J, the junction kept 6 bases outside the gene matches. The CDR3 consists of 14 residues. This CDR3 is CASRSTGEGNTIYF. The DNA of the CDR3 is TGTGCCAGCAGAAGTACAGGGGAAGGAAACACCATATATTTT.

This clone was detected only once. The rearrangement uses TRBV11-2 and TRBJ2-7; perhaps TRBD1 as D (5 bases). Germline V CDR1 and CDR2: SGHAT, FQNNGV. Deletions cut 3 bases from V and 3 bases from J, with 12 bases between. The CDR3 runs 14 residues. The CDR3 DNA follows: TGTGCCAGCAGCTTTCTCGCAGGGCACTACGAGCAGTACTTC. Its translation: CASSFLAGHYEQYF.

V usage is TRBV12-3 or TRBV12-4 and J usage is TRBJ2-2; 9 positions agree with TRBD1. The CDR3 extends over 13 amino acids. V trimming: 6 bases; J trimming: 6 bases; junction bases outside the gene matches: 2. The CDR3 region is CASRGTGPGELFF. CDR3 coding DNA: TGTGCCAGCAGGGGGACAGGGCCCGGGGAGCTGTTTTTT.

The gene calls are TRBV6-5 and TRBJ1-1; D perhaps matches TRBD1 (5 bases). The length of the CDR3 is 13 residues. Trimming took 4 bases from V and 1 from J, leaving 7 bases between them. The V gene's germline CDR1 is MNHEY and CDR2 SVGAGI. CDR3 amino acids: CASSLDRNTEAFF. CDR3 sequence (DNA): TGTGCCAGCAGTTTAGACAGGAACACTGAAGCTTTCTTT.

The CDR3 here is CASSLKQAYYGYTF. CDR3 in DNA: TGTGCCAGCAGTTTAAAACAGGCATACTATGGCTACACCTTC. The gene calls are TRBV28 and TRBJ1-2, with a weak D call TRBD1 (5 bases). The CDR3 consists of 14 residues. V lost 2 bases to trimming and J lost 3 bases, with 10 bases between them. Germline CDR1 reads MDHEN; CDR2 reads SYDVKM.

The genes are TRBV3-1 (or the pseudogene TRBV3-2) and TRBJ2-1; 14 positions match TRBD2. The J segment lost 5 bases and the V segment lost 4 bases, leaving 7 bases of the junction unmatched. This CDR3 is 17 amino acids long. Germline CDR1 and CDR2: LGHDT and YNNKEL (reference sequence). The CDR3 DNA reads TGTGCCAGCAGCCCTTGGACTAGCGGGAGGATAAACAATGAGCAGTTCTTC. This sequence encodes CASSPWTSGRINNEQFF.

This chain joins TRBV5-1 and TRBJ1-1; 7 bases match TRBD1. CDR1 and CDR2 (germline): SGHRS, YFSETQ. The CDR3 loop spans 18 amino acids. After removal of 4 bases from V and 5 bases from J, the junction contained 20 bases not matched to a gene. CDR3 in amino acids: CASSIRPGGRGGSTEAFF. The CDR3 DNA reads as TGCGCCAGCAGCATAAGACCAGGGGGTCGGGGTGGGTCGACTGAAGCTTTCTTT.

The sample holds a few counts of this clone. The chain employs TRBV7-9 and TRBJ2-3, with 16 bases fitting TRBD2. V shed 5 bases and J 4 bases; nucleotides not matched to a gene: 3. The germline V gene encodes CDR1 SEHNR and CDR2 FQNEAQ (reference sequence). The CDR3 length is 16 residues. The CDR3 DNA is TGTGCCAGCAGCGATGGGACTAGCGGGAGGGCAGATACGCAGTATTTT. Translating gives CASSDGTSGRADTQYF. The full variable domain, in which reference TRBV7-9 and TRBJ2-3 provide the parts outside the CDR3, is DTGVSQNPRHKITKRGQNVTFRCDPISEHNRLYWYRQTLGQGPEFLTYFQNEAQLEKSRLLSDRFSAERPKGSFSTLEIQRTEQGDSAMYLCASSDGTSGRADTQYFGPGTRLTVL.